The 21 T cell receptor beta chains listed next were all sequenced from one sample in a study of tissue T cells after allogeneic stem cell transplantation (dated 2022 in TCRdb). The library was built by means of the immunoSEQ multiplex PCR assay. TCRdb took over this immuneACCESS table, retaining in-frame rearrangements with V and J assigned. Such tables are incomplete; in checked studies, under half of the missing clones stem from an unresolved V gene, and the remainder is unexplained. The sample has about 5,700 clones on record, 45% to 55% of them singletons. Roughly an eighth of the sample is taken by the ten largest. The time point label, read with the paper, signifies: mouse harvest day 14 after allogeneic transplant. Each mouse graft consisted of 10^7 T-cell-depleted bone marrow cells plus 10^6 splenic CD5+ T cells and was given by tail vein injection. The sample was gut tissue. The origin of the receptors is a female BALB/c mouse given C57BL/6 T cells with graft-versus-host disease after an allogeneic hematopoietic cell transplant.

Concerning this clone: Mouse germline and gene names are used. Read sequence stops 1 residue before the CDR3 end, and the germline J gene provides the missing end. The chain joins TRBV13-2 to TRBJ2-3; weak D call: TRBD1 (6 bases). Trimming left V 3 bases short and J 0 bases short, with 8 bases between. The CDR3 totals 14 residues. CDR1 is NNHNN and CDR2 is SYGAGS in the germline V gene (reference sequence). The sequenced CDR3 bases are TGTGCCAGCGGTGGGGACACTAGTGCAGAAACGCTGTAT. Translated, it gives CASGGDTSAETLY. The complete CDR3 sequence is CASGGDTSAETLYF.

This clone was detected only a few times. Mouse gene names apply. Read data end 1 residue before the CDR3 end; the end is taken from the germline J gene. The chain has TRBV26 and TRBJ1-4; D gene uncertain. CDR1 is KGHPV and CDR2 is FQNQEV in the germline V gene (reference sequence). The length of the CDR3 is 14 residues. Deletions cut 5 bases from V and 0 bases from J, with 7 bases between. Incomplete CDR3 DNA: TGTGCCAGCAGTGACACTATTTCCAACGAAAGATTATTT. This encodes CASSDTISNERLF. The whole CDR3 sequence reads CASSDTISNERLFF. Full variable domain (outside the CDR3, taken from reference TRBV26 and TRBJ1-4): NSKVIQTPRYLVKGQGQKAKMRCIPEKGHPVVFWYQQNKNNEFKFLINFQNQEVLQQIDMTEKRFSAECPSNSPCSLEIQSSEAGDSALYLCASSDTISNERLFFGHGTKLSVL.

As to this clone: Gene names are the mouse ones. Sequencing ends 1 residue short of the CDR3 end; the germline J gene provides the rest. This chain joins TRBV24 and TRBJ2-7; 9 nucleotides align to TRBD1. The CDR3 runs 15 residues. Germline V CDR1 and CDR2: KGHTA, FRNEEI. Trimming took 4 bases from V and 3 from J; bases not matched to a gene: 7. This CDR3 reads CASSPYRDRDYEQYF. The CDR3 DNA, read in part, is TGTGCCAGCAGTCCGTATCGGGACAGGGACTATGAACAGTAC.

This clone is labeled medium-sized. Gene labels here are mouse ones. The CDR3 end falls 1 residue outside the read, so it is completed with the germline J gene. J is TRBJ2-7 and V is TRBV13-3; 8 bases line up with TRBD2. CDR1 and CDR2 from the germline V gene are NNHDY and SYVADS. V lost 5 bases, J lost 4 bases, and 8 bases stayed unmatched. There are 14 residues in the CDR3. Here the CDR3 reads CASRQLGVQYEQYF. CDR3 bases read: TGTGCCAGCAGACAACTGGGGGTCCAATATGAACAGTAC.

A note on this clone: Gene names are the mouse ones. The CDR3 is cut off 1 residue early in the read; its end comes from the germline J gene. J is TRBJ1-6 and V is TRBV26; D possibly corresponds to TRBD1 (5 bases). TRBJ1-6 is classed as an ORF, of uncertain function. Germline CDR1 and CDR2: KGHPV and FQNQEV (reference sequence). V gave up 5 bases and J gave up 0 bases, with 8 bases separating them. The CDR3 runs to 15 residues. Partial CDR3 DNA: TGTGCCAGCAGTGCGACAGATTCCTATAATTCGCCCCTCTAC. Residues: CASSATDSYNSPLY. In full, the CDR3 reads CASSATDSYNSPLYF.

For this clone: These gene names are mouse names. The read terminates 1 residue ahead of where the CDR3 ends, so the germline J gene completes it. The genes are TRBV12-1 and TRBJ1-5; 7 bases agree with TRBD1. The V gene end was trimmed by 4 bases and the J gene end by 4 bases; junction bases not matched to a gene: 3. CDR3 length: 13 residues. Germline lookup yields CDR1 SGHSN and CDR2 HYEKVE. CDR3 region: CASSLGQNQAPLF. CDR3 DNA, as far as it was read: TGTGCCAGCTCCCTGGGACAGAACCAGGCTCCGCTT.

As to this clone: The germline and genes are mouse ones. The read ends 1 residue before the CDR3 terminus; that terminus is restored from the germline J gene. This chain joins TRBV15 and TRBJ1-1; no clear D. This CDR3 is 13 amino acids long. V gave up 1 base and J gave up 1 base, with 4 bases separating them. Germline V lookup: CDR1 SGHND, CDR2 FRSKSL. CDR3 DNA (partial): TGTGCCAGCAGTTTAGTGGGAAACACAGAAGTCTTC. This gives the protein CASSLVGNTEVF. The entire CDR3 protein reads CASSLVGNTEVFF.

Of note for this clone: Gene names and germline refer to mouse. The read ends 1 residue early relative to the CDR3; the germline J gene fills the gap. This chain joins TRBV12-2 and TRBJ2-5; D perhaps matches TRBD2 (6 bases). Germline V lookup: CDR1 SGHLS, CDR2 HYDKME. This CDR3 has 15 residues. The V end lost 0 bases, the J end lost 0 bases, and 9 bases lay between the germline ends. Here the CDR3 reads CASSLWGFNQDTQYF. CDR3 DNA (partial): TGTGCCAGCTCTCTCTGGGGGTTTAACCAAGACACCCAGTAC.

There are a few counts of this clone. Gene and germline names: mouse. The sequenced fragment ends 1 residue before the CDR3 boundary, so the rest is inferred from the germline J gene. J is TRBJ2-7 and V is TRBV4; 8 nucleotides agree with TRBD2. CDR3 length equals 12 residues. Germline lookup yields CDR1 LGHDT and CDR2 YNNKQL (reference sequence). Unmatched junction bases numbered 2, after V lost 3 bases and J lost 7 bases. The sequenced part of the CDR3 DNA is TGTGCCAGCAGCTACTGGGGGGAGGAACAGTAC. Amino acid sequence: CASSYWGEEQY. Given in full, the CDR3 is CASSYWGEEQYF.

This clone was detected only a few times. Germline and genes here are mouse. The observed sequence ends 1 residue before the CDR3 terminus, with the missing tail filled in from the germline J gene. The chain recombines TRBV15 with TRBJ1-3; TRBD1 matches at 8 bases. V shed 2 bases and J 3 bases; nucleotides not matched to a gene: 3. Germline-derived CDR1 and CDR2 are SGHND and FRSKSL. CDR3 length: 15 residues. The sequenced CDR3 bases are TGTGCCAGCAGTTTAACAGGGGGGTTTGGAAATACGCTCTAT. Its protein product is CASSLTGGFGNTLY. The CDR3 in full is CASSLTGGFGNTLYF.

A note on this clone: Mouse names are used for the genes. The read ends 1 residue shy of where the CDR3 ends; the end is completed using the germline J gene. This rearrangement joins TRBV5 to TRBJ2-5; a possible D gene is TRBD1 (6 bases). CDR1 LGHNA and CDR2 YNLKQL come from the germline V gene (reference sequence). CDR3 length: 13 amino acids. Trimming removed 2 bases from V and 6 bases from J, with 9 bases in between. The sequenced CDR3 bases are TGTGCCAGCAGCCAACAAAGGGGGGACACCCAGTAC. Encoded protein: CASSQQRGDTQY. The complete CDR3 reads CASSQQRGDTQYF.

In this sample, this clone turned up a few times. The germline and genes are mouse ones. The read ends 1 residue before the CDR3 terminus; that terminus is restored from the germline J gene. The V call is TRBV23, the J call TRBJ2-2. This CDR3 is 14 amino acids long. In germline, CDR1 is KGHTA, CDR2 FQNQQP. The DNA read from the CDR3 is TGCTCCAGCAGTCAACATGCAAACACCGGGCAGCTCTAC. It encodes CSSSQHANTGQLY. The full CDR3 protein reads CSSSQHANTGQLYF.

A word on this clone: Mouse germline and gene names are used. The read ends 1 residue early relative to the CDR3; the germline J gene fills the gap. The J gene is TRBJ2-4, the V gene TRBV26, with D maybe TRBD1 (6 bases). With 6 bases removed from V and 3 bases from J, the gap between germline ends came to 13 bases. Germline V gives CDR1 KGHPV, CDR2 FQNQEV (reference sequence). The CDR3 has 14 amino acids. Here the CDR3 reads CASSLQGGQNTLYF. The DNA read from the CDR3 is TGTGCCAGCAGCCTACAGGGAGGGCAAAACACCTTGTAC.

Note on this clone: Gene names and germline match the mouse. CDR3 bases read: TGTGCCAGCAGACTGGGGGGCAGGTCCTATGAACAGTAC. It codes for CASRLGGRSYEQY. The complete CDR3 sequence is CASRLGGRSYEQYF. The chain combines TRBV26 with TRBJ2-7; 9 bases line up with TRBD2. The read is 1 residue too short to cover the CDR3 end, so that end is filled in from the germline J gene. The CDR3 length is 14 residues. Germline V gene data show CDR1 as KGHPV and CDR2 as FQNQEV (reference sequence). V gave up 6 bases and J gave up 1 base; unmatched junction bases: 4.

This clone came up a few times. The listed genes are named as in mouse. The missing CDR3 end, 1 residue past where the read stops, is filled in from the germline J gene. This chain joins TRBV23 and TRBJ1-6; the table's TRBD1 call for D was not verified on the DNA. TRBJ1-6 is sorted into the ORF group, with uncertain function. Germline V lookup: CDR1 KGHTA, CDR2 FQNQQP. The CDR3 runs 16 residues. CDR3 in amino acids: CSSSQKDRGPNSPLYF. CDR3 DNA (partial): TGCTCCAGCAGTCAAAAGGACAGGGGGCCGAATTCGCCCCTCTAC.

Remarks on this clone: Only one base separates this from a far larger clonotype, so it likely reflects a read error. Each gene name is a mouse one. The read ends 1 residue early relative to the CDR3; the germline J gene fills the gap. Other DNA sequences in this sample translate to the same CDR3. The chain combines TRBV13-1 with TRBJ1-3, with a weak D call TRBD1 (6 bases). The CDR3 loop spans 14 amino acids. The V gene's germline CDR1 is NSHNY and CDR2 SYGAGN. The covered CDR3 bases are TGCGCCAGCAGGACAGCCCTTTCTGGAAATACGCTCTAT. Amino acid sequence: CASRTALSGNTLY. The complete CDR3 protein is CASRTALSGNTLYF.

For this clone: Germline and genes: mouse. The sequenced fragment ends 1 residue before the CDR3 boundary, so the rest is inferred from the germline J gene. The rearrangement joins TRBV5 to TRBJ1-4, with 9 bases identical to TRBD1. This CDR3 region has 16 residues. CDR1 and CDR2 from the germline V gene are LGHNA and YNLKQL (reference sequence). V was pared by 4 bases and J by 4 bases, with 7 bases of the junction left unmatched. The CDR3 reads CASSPDRGFFNERLFF. The sequenced part of the CDR3 DNA is TGTGCCAGCAGCCCCGACAGGGGGTTTTTCAACGAAAGATTATTT.

As for this clone: Germline and genes here are mouse. The CDR3 goes on 1 residue after the read ends, and that part is filled in from the germline J gene. The chain has TRBV3 and TRBJ1-4; 11 positions match TRBD1. The V gene end was trimmed by 4 bases and the J gene end by 6 bases; junction bases not matched to a gene: 4. The CDR3 length is 15 residues. The germline V gene has CDR1 SNHLY and CDR2 FYNGKV (reference sequence). Here the CDR3 reads CASSSRDRGDERLFF. The DNA read from the CDR3 is TGTGCCAGCAGCTCCCGGGACAGGGGGGACGAAAGATTATTT.

This clone was observed a handful of times. Here the gene names and germline are mouse. The read terminates 1 residue before the CDR3 end, so the remaining end is supplied by the germline J gene. V gene TRBV16 combines with J gene TRBJ2-3; D remains unclear. The CDR3 contains 13 residues. V lost 3 bases and J 1 base, leaving 5 bases between the germline ends. Looked up from germline, CDR1 is SGHSA and CDR2 is FRNQAP. This CDR3 is CASSFGGAETLYF. The CDR3 bases that were read are TGTGCAAGCAGCTTCGGGGGTGCAGAAACGCTGTAT.

In the case of this clone: Genes and germline are mouse. With the read ending 1 residue before the CDR3 end, the germline J gene is used to fill in that end. The V call is TRBV5, the J call TRBJ1-2; the D gene is possibly TRBD1 (6 bases). CDR3 size: 15 residues. Germline assignment: CDR1 LGHNA and CDR2 YNLKQL (reference sequence). Trimming stripped 0 bases from V and 1 base from J, with 9 bases between. Incomplete CDR3 DNA: TGTGCCAGCAGCCAAGACGCCAGGGGAAACTCCGACTACACC. It is translated as CASSQDARGNSDYT. From start to end, the CDR3 is CASSQDARGNSDYTF.

A remark on this clone: Gene names follow the mouse nomenclature. The read stops 1 residue short of the end of the CDR3; the missing end is completed from the germline J gene. In the same sample, other DNA sequences code for this CDR3. V and J are TRBV26 and TRBJ2-4; possibly TRBD1 for D (6 bases). The CDR3 runs 14 residues. V lost 4 bases and J lost 0, with 8 bases in between. The germline V gene encodes CDR1 KGHPV and CDR2 FQNQEV (reference sequence). The CDR3 protein is CASSPGQSQNTLYF. The sequenced part of the CDR3 DNA is TGTGCCAGCAGTCCGGGACAAAGTCAAAACACCTTGTAC.